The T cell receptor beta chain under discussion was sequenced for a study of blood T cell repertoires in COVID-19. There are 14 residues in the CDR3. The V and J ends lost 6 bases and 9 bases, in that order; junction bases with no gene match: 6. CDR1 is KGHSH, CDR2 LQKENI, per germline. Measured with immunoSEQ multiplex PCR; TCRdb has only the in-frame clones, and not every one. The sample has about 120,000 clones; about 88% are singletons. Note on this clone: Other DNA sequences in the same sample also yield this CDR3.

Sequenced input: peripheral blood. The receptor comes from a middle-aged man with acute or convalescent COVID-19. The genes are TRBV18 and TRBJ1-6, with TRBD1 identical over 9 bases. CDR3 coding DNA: TGTGCCAGCTCCCGGGACAGGGAAGGTTCACCCCTCCACTTT. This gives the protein CASSRDREGSPLHF.